This T cell receptor beta chain was identified in a study of OX40 agonist ivuxolimab in advanced cancers. Measured with immunoSEQ multiplex PCR; TCRdb has only the in-frame clones, and not every one. The sample has about 89,000 clones, around 84% seen once. The CDR3 covers 11 residues. Germline-derived CDR1 and CDR2 are GTSNPN and SVGIG (reference sequence). V was pared by 3 bases and J by 7 bases, with 9 bases between. Here the sequenced sample was CD4+ or CD8+ T cells sorted from blood, taken in a trial of the OX40 agonist ivuxolimab. The genes are TRBV30 and TRBJ2-5; D call uncertain. The sequence derives from an adult with an advanced solid tumor such as melanoma, head and neck, liver or kidney cancer. Here the CDR3 DNA reads TGTGCCTGGAGCACTGCCCGGACCCAGTACTTC. Translating gives CAWSTARTQYF.